Reported below is one T cell receptor beta chain. Antigen unknown. This entry belongs to a study of shared clonotypes between healthy human individuals. Looking at the study overall: Researchers assigned three CD4 naive, three CD4 memory, two CD8 naive and one CD8 memory plate to each donor. Study-wide points: Rarefaction showed sorted-subset sequencing was incomplete despite large depth. A generally larger estimated richness was seen in naive subsets than in memory subsets.

This CDR3 region has 15 residues. V lost 4 bases and J lost 1, with 13 bases in between. Germline loops: CDR1 LGHNA, CDR2 YSLEER. Libraries were prepared by immunoSEQ multiplex PCR; TCRdb keeps only in-frame clonotypes and omits some of them. This table holds approximately 2.1 million clones, about 92% found once. The chain is built from TRBV4-3 and TRBJ1-1; D remains ambiguous. The sequence was collected from a young man in good health. Some clones in this sample may be carry-over from other donors' samples. Sequencing was done on a sample of naive CD4+ T cells from PBMCs. This sample's subset: CD45RA+ positively selected. In DNA form, the CDR3 reads TGCGCCAGCAGCCGCAAAGCGAGGCCGAACACTGAAGCTTTCTTT. Residues: CASSRKARPNTEAFF.